This T cell receptor (beta chain) derives from a study of response to subunit inactivated influenza vaccine. Points from the study as a whole: The authors suggested that few new T cells are recruited per seasonal influenza vaccination.

This clonotype came up a few times. Its antigen is not known. TCRdb redid the calling of the RT-PCR reads with MiXCR, one entry per CDR3 protein. The data show a few hundred thousand distinct CDR3 sequences, with about 15% seen just once and 11% held by the top ten. V lost 4 bases to trimming and J lost 4 bases; unmatched junction nucleotides: 13. Germline CDR1 SGHRS, CDR2 YFSETQ. This CDR3 region has 16 residues. The chain carries TRBV5-1 and TRBJ2-5, with 7 bases identical to TRBD2. This specimen consisted of PBMCs from blood, obtained 11 to 12 days after vaccination. The sequence came from a man aged 50 or older who received an inactivated influenza vaccine. The CDR3 reads CASSGGIRGEGETQYF. CDR3 DNA sequence: TGCGCCAGCAGCGGGGGAATTCGGGGGGAAGGAGAGACCCAGTACTTC.